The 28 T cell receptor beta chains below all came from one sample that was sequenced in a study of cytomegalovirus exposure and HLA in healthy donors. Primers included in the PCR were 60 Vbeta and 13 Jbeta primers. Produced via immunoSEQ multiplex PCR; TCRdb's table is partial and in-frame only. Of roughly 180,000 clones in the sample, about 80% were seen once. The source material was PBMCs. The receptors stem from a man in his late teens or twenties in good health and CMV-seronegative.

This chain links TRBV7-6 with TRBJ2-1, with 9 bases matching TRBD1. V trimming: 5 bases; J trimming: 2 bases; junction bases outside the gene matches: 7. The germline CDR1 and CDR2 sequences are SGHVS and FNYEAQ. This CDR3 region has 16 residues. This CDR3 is CASSPGGTGPYNEQFF. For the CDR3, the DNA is TGTGCCAGCAGCCCAGGTGGGACAGGGCCCTACAATGAGCAGTTCTTC.

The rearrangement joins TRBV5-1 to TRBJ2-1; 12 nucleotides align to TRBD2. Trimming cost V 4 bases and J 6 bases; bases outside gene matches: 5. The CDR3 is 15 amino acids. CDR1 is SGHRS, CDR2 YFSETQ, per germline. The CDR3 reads CASSETSGSLNEQFF. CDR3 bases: TGCGCCAGCAGCGAGACTAGCGGGAGTCTCAATGAGCAGTTCTTC.

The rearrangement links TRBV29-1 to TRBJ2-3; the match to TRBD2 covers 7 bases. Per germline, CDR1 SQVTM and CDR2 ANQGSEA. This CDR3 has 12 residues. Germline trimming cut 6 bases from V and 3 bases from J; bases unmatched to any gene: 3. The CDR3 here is CSVWEGTDTQYF. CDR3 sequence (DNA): TGCAGCGTGTGGGAGGGTACAGATACGCAGTATTTT.

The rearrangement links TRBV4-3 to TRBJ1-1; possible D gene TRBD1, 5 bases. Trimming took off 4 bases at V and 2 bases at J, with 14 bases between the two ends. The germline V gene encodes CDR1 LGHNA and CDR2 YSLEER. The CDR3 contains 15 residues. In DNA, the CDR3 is TGCGCCAGCAGCCTACGGGGCGGGGCTAACACTGAAGCTTTCTTT. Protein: CASSLRGGANTEAFF.

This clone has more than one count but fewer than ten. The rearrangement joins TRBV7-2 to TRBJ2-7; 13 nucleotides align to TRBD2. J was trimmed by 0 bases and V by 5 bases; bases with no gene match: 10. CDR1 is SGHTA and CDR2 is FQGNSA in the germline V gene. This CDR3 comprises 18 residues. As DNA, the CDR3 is TGTGCCAGCAGCCCAAAAGGGACTAGCGGGACTTACTCCTACGAGCAGTACTTC. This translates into CASSPKGTSGTYSYEQYF.

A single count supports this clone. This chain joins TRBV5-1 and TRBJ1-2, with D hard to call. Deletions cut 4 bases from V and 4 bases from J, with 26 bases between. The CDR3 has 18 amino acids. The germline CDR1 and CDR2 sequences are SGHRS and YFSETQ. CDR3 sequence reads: CASSRWSWLEVEGYGYTF. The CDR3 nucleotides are TGCGCCAGCAGCCGCTGGAGCTGGCTAGAGGTAGAAGGCTATGGCTACACCTTC.

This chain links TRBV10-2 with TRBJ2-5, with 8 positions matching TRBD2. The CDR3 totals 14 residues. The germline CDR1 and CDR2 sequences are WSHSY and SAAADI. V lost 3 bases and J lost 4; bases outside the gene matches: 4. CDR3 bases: TGCGCCAGCAGTGAAGGACTAGCCGGAGAGACCCAGTACTTC. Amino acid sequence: CASSEGLAGETQYF.

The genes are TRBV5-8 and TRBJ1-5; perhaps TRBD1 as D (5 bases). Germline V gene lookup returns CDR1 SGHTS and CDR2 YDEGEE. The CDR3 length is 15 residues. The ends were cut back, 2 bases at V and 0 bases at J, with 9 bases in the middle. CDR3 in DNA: TGTGCCAGCAGCTTTGGACAACCTAGCAATCAGCCCCAGCATTTT. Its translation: CASSFGQPSNQPQHF.

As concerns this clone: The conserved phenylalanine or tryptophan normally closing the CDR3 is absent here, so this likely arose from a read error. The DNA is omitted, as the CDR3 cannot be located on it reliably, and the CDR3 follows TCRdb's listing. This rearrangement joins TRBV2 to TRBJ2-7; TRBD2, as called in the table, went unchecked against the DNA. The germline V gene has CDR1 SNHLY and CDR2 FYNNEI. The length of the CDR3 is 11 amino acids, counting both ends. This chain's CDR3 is CASSERRVTAL.

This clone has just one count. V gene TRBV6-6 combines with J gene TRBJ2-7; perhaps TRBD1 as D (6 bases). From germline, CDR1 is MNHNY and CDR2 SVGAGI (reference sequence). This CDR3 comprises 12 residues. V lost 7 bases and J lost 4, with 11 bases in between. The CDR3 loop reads CASTLGAYEQYF. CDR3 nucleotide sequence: TGTGCCAGCACCCTGGGGGCTTACGAGCAGTACTTC.

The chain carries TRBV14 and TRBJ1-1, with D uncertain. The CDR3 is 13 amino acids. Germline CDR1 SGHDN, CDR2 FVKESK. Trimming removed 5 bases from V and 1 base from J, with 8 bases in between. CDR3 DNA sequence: TGTGCCAGCAGCTTTAGAAGGAACACTGAAGCTTTCTTT. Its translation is CASSFRRNTEAFF.

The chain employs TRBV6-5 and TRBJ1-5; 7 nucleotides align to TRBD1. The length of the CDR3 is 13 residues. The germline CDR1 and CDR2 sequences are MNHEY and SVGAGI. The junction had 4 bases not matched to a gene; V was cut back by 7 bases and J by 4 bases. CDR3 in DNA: TGTGCCAGCATGTCGACAGGGAATCAGCCCCAGCATTTT. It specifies CASMSTGNQPQHF.

This CDR3 reads CAWNRGVGNSPLHF. In DNA, the CDR3 is TGTGCCTGGAACAGGGGCGTAGGGAATTCACCCCTCCACTTT. The gene calls are TRBV30 and TRBJ1-6, with 7 bases matching TRBD1. Losses at the gene ends were 4 bases for V and 7 bases for J; bases not matched to a gene: 7. CDR3 length equals 14 residues. Germline V gene lookup returns CDR1 GTSNPN and CDR2 SVGIG (reference sequence).

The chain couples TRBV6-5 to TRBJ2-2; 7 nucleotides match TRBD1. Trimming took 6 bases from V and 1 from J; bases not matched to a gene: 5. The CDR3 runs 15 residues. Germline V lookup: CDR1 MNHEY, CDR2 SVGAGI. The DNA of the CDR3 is TGTGCCAGCAGGTTAGACAGGGTGAACACCGGGGAGCTGTTTTTT. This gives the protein CASRLDRVNTGELFF.

CDR3 region: CASSPAGGQGPGELFF. The CDR3 coding sequence is TGCGCCAGCAGCCCAGCAGGGGGACAGGGGCCCGGGGAGCTGTTTTTT. V and J are TRBV5-1 and TRBJ2-2; 10 bases are shared with TRBD1. V was pared by 4 bases and J by 6 bases, with 9 bases of the junction left unmatched. Looked up from germline, CDR1 is SGHRS and CDR2 is YFSETQ. The CDR3 is 16 amino acids.

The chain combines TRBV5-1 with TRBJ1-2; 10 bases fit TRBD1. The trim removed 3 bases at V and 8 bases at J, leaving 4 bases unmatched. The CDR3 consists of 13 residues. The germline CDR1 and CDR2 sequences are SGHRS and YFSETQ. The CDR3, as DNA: TGCGCCAGCAGCTCGGACAGGGGGGAGGGCTACACCTTC. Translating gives CASSSDRGEGYTF.

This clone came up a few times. The CDR3 DNA reads TGCAGCGTTGCCGCGGGGGGGGGCACAGATACGCAGTATTTT. It encodes CSVAAGGGTDTQYF. This chain joins TRBV29-1 and TRBJ2-3, with TRBD2 matching over 9 bases. The germline gives CDR1 SQVTM, CDR2 ANQGSEA. V lost 4 bases to trimming and J lost 1 base; unmatched junction nucleotides: 3. The CDR3 length is 14 residues.

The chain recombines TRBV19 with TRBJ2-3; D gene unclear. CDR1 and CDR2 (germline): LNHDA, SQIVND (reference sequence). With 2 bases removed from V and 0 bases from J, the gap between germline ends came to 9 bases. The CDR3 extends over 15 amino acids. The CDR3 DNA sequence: TGTGCCAGTAGTATACGTAGCACCAGCACAGATACGCAGTATTTT. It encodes CASSIRSTSTDTQYF.

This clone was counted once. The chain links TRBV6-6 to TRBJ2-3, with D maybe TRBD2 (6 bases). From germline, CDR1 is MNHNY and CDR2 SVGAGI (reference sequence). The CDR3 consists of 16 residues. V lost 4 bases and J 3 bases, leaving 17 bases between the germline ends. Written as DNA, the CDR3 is TGTGCCAGCAGTTCCCCGGGACGGGGGACGACAGATACGCAGTATTTT. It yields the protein CASSSPGRGTTDTQYF.

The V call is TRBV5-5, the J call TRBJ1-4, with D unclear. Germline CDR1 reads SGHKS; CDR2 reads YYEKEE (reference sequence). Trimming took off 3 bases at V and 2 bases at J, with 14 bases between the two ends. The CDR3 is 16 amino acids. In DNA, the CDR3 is TGTGCCAGCAGCTCCCCCCCGAGAGAGACTAATGAAAAACTGTTTTTT. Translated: CASSSPPRETNEKLFF.

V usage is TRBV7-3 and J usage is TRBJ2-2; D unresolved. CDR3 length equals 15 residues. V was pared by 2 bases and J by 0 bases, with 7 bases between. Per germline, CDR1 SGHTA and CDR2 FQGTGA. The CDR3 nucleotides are TGTGCCAGCAGCTTACTTCCGGCGAACACCGGGGAGCTGTTTTTT. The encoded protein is CASSLLPANTGELFF. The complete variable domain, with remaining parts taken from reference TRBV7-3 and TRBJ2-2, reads GAGVSQTPSNKVTEKGKYVELRCDPISGHTALYWYRQSLGQGPEFLIYFQGTGAADDSGLPNDRFFAVRPEGSVSTLKIQRTERGDSAVYLCASSLLPANTGELFFGEGSRLTVL.

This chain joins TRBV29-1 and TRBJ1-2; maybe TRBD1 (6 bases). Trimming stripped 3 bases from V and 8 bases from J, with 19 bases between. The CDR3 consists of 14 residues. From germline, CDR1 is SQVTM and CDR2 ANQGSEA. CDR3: CSVDRGGGSGGYTF. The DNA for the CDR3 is TGCAGCGTTGACCGGGGGGGCGGGTCTGGCGGCTACACCTTC.

The CDR3 DNA sequence: TGTGCCAGCAGCCCGGGACTAGCGGGCACAGATACGCAGTATTTT. Amino acids: CASSPGLAGTDTQYF. V and J are TRBV11-3 and TRBJ2-3; 11 positions match TRBD2. There are 15 residues in the CDR3. Germline V gene sequence: CDR1 SGHNT, CDR2 YENEEA. J was trimmed by 1 base and V by 5 bases; bases with no gene match: 2.

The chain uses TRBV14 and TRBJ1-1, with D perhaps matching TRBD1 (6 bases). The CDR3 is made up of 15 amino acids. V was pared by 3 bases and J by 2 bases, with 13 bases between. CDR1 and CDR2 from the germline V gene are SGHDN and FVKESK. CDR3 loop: CASSHTQGLNTEAFF. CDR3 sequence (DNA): TGTGCCAGCAGCCACACACAGGGCCTTAACACTGAAGCTTTCTTT.

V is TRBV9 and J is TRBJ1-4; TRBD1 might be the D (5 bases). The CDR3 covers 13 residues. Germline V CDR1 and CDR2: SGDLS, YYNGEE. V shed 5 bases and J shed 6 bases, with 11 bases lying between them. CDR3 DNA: TGTGCCAGCAGAGGGGTTACCGATGAAAAACTGTTTTTT. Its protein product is CASRGVTDEKLFF. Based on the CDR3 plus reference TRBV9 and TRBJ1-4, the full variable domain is DSGVTQTPKHLITATGQRVTLRCSPRSGDLSVYWYQQSLDQGLQFLIQYYNGEERAKGNILERFSAQQFPDLHSELNLSSLELGDSALYFCASRGVTDEKLFFGSGTQLSVL.

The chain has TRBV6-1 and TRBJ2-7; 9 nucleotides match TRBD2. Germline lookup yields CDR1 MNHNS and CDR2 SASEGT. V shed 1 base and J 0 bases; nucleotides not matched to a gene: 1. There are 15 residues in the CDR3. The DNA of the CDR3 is TGTGCCAGCAGTGAAGGGACTAGCGTCTCCTACGAGCAGTACTTC. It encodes CASSEGTSVSYEQYF.

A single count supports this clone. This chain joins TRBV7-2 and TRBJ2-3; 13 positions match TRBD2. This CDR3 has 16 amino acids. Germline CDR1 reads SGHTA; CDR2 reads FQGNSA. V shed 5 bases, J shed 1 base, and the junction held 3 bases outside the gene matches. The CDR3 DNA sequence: TGTGCCAGCAGCGTTGGACTAGCGGGGGGCACAGATACGCAGTATTTT. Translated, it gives CASSVGLAGGTDTQYF.

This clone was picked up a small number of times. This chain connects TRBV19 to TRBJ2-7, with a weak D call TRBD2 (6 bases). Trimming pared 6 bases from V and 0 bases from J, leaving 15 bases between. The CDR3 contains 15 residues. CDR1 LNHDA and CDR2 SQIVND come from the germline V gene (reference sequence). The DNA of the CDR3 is TGTGCCAGTAGAGTAGGGGACTGGAGCTCCTACGAGCAGTACTTC. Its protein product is CASRVGDWSSYEQYF.